Below, 26 T cell receptor beta chains from the same sample are listed, as sequenced in a study of regulatory T cells in long-lasting Graves disease. The time point: persistent/refractory GD, antithyroid drugs over 5 years with positive TRAb. Following extraction of RNA from PBMCs, that RNA was used to make the TCR library. Through Arm-PCR of CDR3 regions and iRepertoire HTBI primers, TCR beta libraries were built. TCRdb passed the multiplex PCR reads through MiXCR, listing each CDR3 protein once. Found here are approximately 470,000 distinct CDR3 sequences, less than 25% of them singletons; the top ten hold about 8.3%. Sequences were derived from peripheral blood mononuclear cells (PBMCs), sampled when the disease was refractory, from a patient treated with antithyroid drugs. These receptors were taken from a female donor with Graves disease.

The table lists this clonotype with many counts. The V and J genes are TRBV29-1 and TRBJ2-5; TRBD2 agrees at 7 bases. This CDR3 contains 14 residues. V trimming: 3 bases; J trimming: 1 base; junction bases outside the gene matches: 5. In germline, CDR1 is SQVTM, CDR2 ANQGSEA. The CDR3 protein is CSVDGLAGQETQYF. For the CDR3, the DNA is TGCAGCGTTGATGGTTTAGCGGGCCAAGAGACCCAGTACTTC.

The rearrangement links TRBV30 to TRBJ2-7; 13 bases fit TRBD2. J lost 4 bases, V lost 5 bases, and 11 bases had no gene match. The CDR3 covers 16 residues. CDR1 and CDR2 (germline): GTSNPN, SVGIG (reference sequence). CDR3 nucleotide sequence: TGTGCCTGGGCCTATACTACTAGCGGGAGGGTATACGAGCAGTACTTC. Translated: CAWAYTTSGRVYEQYF.

The sample holds a few counts of this clonotype. The genes are TRBV20-1 and TRBJ2-1; 12 bases map to TRBD2. The ends lost 1 base at V and 4 bases at J; junction bases unmatched: 8. CDR1 and CDR2 (germline): DFQATT, SNEGSKA (reference sequence). This CDR3 region has 17 residues. In nucleotides, the CDR3 is TGCAGTGCTAGAGGCGGAACCGGGACTAGCGGGTACAATGAGCAGTTCTTC. Translating it yields CSARGGTGTSGYNEQFF.

The chain couples TRBV19 to TRBJ2-7, with TRBD2 matching 9 bases. The trim removed 9 bases at V and 4 bases at J, leaving 10 bases unmatched. CDR3 length: 14 residues. CDR1 is LNHDA and CDR2 is SQIVND in the germline V gene (reference sequence). The DNA of the CDR3 is TGTGCCAGCACGAAGGCTAGCGGGAAATACGAGCAGTACTTC. This encodes CASTKASGKYEQYF. Drawing the rest from reference TRBV19 and TRBJ2-7, the complete variable domain is DGGITQSPKYLFRKEGQNVTLSCEQNLNHDAMYWYRQDPGQGLRLIYYSQIVNDFQKGDIAEGYSVSREKKESFPLTVTSAQKNPTAFYLCASTKASGKYEQYFGPGTRLTVT.

A few counts support this clonotype. The rearrangement links TRBV7-2 to TRBJ2-3, with D unresolved. CDR3 length equals 15 residues. Per germline, CDR1 SGHTA and CDR2 FQGNSA. Trimming took off 1 base at V and 0 bases at J, with 8 bases between the two ends. The CDR3 region is CASSLGTLSTDTQYF. Written as DNA, the CDR3 is TGTGCCAGCAGCTTAGGTACCCTTAGCACAGATACGCAGTATTTT.

V gene TRBV6-2 or TRBV6-3 combines with J gene TRBJ2-7; tentatively, D is TRBD1 (5 bases). CDR3 length equals 14 residues. CDR1 and CDR2 from the germline V gene are MNHEY and SVGEGT. V lost 5 bases to trimming and J lost 2 bases, with 13 bases between them. Here the CDR3 DNA reads TGTGCCAGCAGTGAAAGTCCAGGGACCTACGAGCAGTACTTC. Translating it yields CASSESPGTYEQYF.

This clonotype was observed many times. The genes are TRBV28 and TRBJ2-7, with TRBD1 matching 7 bases. The CDR3 is made up of 12 amino acids. V was clipped by 7 bases and J by 4 bases; unmatched bases: 4. Germline V lookup: CDR1 MDHEN, CDR2 SYDVKM. The DNA for the CDR3 is TGTGCCAGCACCGGGACAGCTTACGAGCAGTACTTC. As protein: CASTGTAYEQYF.

This clonotype was seen a handful of times. CDR3 residues: CATSRAGEYNEQFF. DNA of the CDR3: TGTGCCACCAGCAGGGCGGGAGAGTACAATGAGCAGTTCTTC. The rearrangement joins TRBV15 to TRBJ2-1; 7 bases are shared with TRBD2. The germline V gene has CDR1 LNHNV and CDR2 YYDKDF (reference sequence). After removal of 3 bases from V and 4 bases from J, the junction contained 3 bases not matched to a gene. This CDR3 comprises 14 residues. Supplemented by reference TRBV15 and TRBJ2-1, the full variable domain reads DAMVIQNPRYQVTQFGKPVTLSCSQTLNHNVMYWYQQKSSQAPKLLFHYYDKDFNNEADTPDNFQSRRPNTSFCFLDIRSPGLGDTAMYLCATSRAGEYNEQFFGPGTRLTVL.

For this clonotype: A far larger clone lies a single base away; this is likely a read error. The V call is TRBV6-1, the J call TRBJ2-7; 7 positions agree with TRBD2. This CDR3 has 14 residues. CDR1 is MNHNS and CDR2 is SASEGT in the germline V gene. Trimming cost V 8 bases and J 2 bases; bases outside gene matches: 9. CDR3 bases: TGTGCCAGCGGTCTAAACCTAGCGGCCTACGAGCAGTACTTC. Amino acids: CASGLNLAAYEQYF.

The V and J genes are TRBV7-2 and TRBJ2-7, with D possibly TRBD2 on 7 matching bases. The germline V gene has CDR1 SGHTA and CDR2 FQGNSA. CDR3 length equals 14 residues. V lost 5 bases, J lost 5 bases, and 16 bases lay in between. CDR3 sequence reads: CASSAAGAGHEQYF. The CDR3 coding sequence is TGTGCCAGCAGCGCCGCGGGGGCTGGCCACGAGCAGTACTTC.

This clonotype was seen many times. The chain carries TRBV28 and TRBJ1-1; no firm D call. The V gene lost 2 bases and the J gene lost 3 bases, with 7 bases spanning the gap. The CDR3 runs 13 residues. Per the germline V gene, CDR1 is MDHEN and CDR2 is SYDVKM. CDR3 in DNA: TGTGCCAGCAGTTTAGGGGAGGACACTGAAGCTTTCTTT. Its protein product is CASSLGEDTEAFF.

This clonotype showed up just a few times. V is TRBV4-1 and J is TRBJ2-5, with D possibly being TRBD1 (6 bases). The ends were cut back, 0 bases at V and 3 bases at J, with 11 bases in the middle. Germline V CDR1 and CDR2: MGHRA, YSYEKL. The CDR3 has 15 residues. The CDR3 region is CASSQDPYREETQYF. The DNA of the CDR3 is TGCGCCAGCAGCCAAGATCCGTACAGGGAAGAGACCCAGTACTTC.

In its sample, this clonotype was seen many times. The chain joins TRBV3-1 to TRBJ2-5, with D maybe TRBD1 (6 bases). Germline V CDR1 and CDR2: LGHDT, YNNKEL (reference sequence). Between the trimmed V and J ends, which lost 1 base and 1 base, there was a span of 7 bases. The CDR3 runs 14 residues. CDR3 DNA sequence: TGTGCCAGCAGCCAAGTGGGGGCCCAAGAGACCCAGTACTTC. Protein sequence: CASSQVGAQETQYF.

This clonotype turned up a few times. This chain joins TRBV20-1 and TRBJ1-5, with D perhaps TRBD1 (6 bases). From germline, CDR1 is DFQATT and CDR2 SNEGSKA (reference sequence). This CDR3 spans 13 amino acids. The V gene lost 3 bases and the J gene lost 9 bases, with 15 bases spanning the gap. In nucleotides, the CDR3 is TGCAGTGCTAGGATGTCTGAGGGGGGGCCCCAGCATTTT. It encodes CSARMSEGGPQHF.

This clonotype showed up many times. This chain links TRBV7-6 with TRBJ2-7; D gene unclear. Per the germline V gene, CDR1 is SGHVS and CDR2 is FNYEAQ. Trimming pared 4 bases from V and 6 bases from J, leaving 13 bases between. This CDR3 contains 13 residues. This chain's CDR3 is CASSWSGPGEQYF. The CDR3 bases are TGTGCCAGCAGCTGGTCGGGTCCGGGCGAGCAGTACTTC.

The rearrangement links TRBV27 to TRBJ2-1, with TRBD2 identical over 8 bases. V trimming: 3 bases; J trimming: 6 bases; junction bases outside the gene matches: 10. The CDR3 consists of 16 residues. Germline V gene sequence: CDR1 MNHEY, CDR2 SMNVEV (reference sequence). CDR3 DNA: TGTGCCAGCAGTTTTACGGTCAGCGGGAGTGGCAATGAGCAGTTCTTC. Protein sequence: CASSFTVSGSGNEQFF.

This clonotype was detected only a few times. The junction shows a germline mismatch at one end, possibly a read error. The gene calls are TRBV7-7 and TRBJ2-2; D not certain. The germline CDR1 and CDR2 sequences are SSHAT and FNYEAQ (reference sequence). The CDR3 is made up of 14 amino acids. DNA for the CDR3: TGTGCTAGCAGCTTAGATAGGGCCGGCGGGGAGCTGTTTTTT. Translation gives CASSLDRAGGELFF. The full variable domain, with the rest looked up from reference TRBV7-7 and TRBJ2-2, is GAGVSQSPRYKVTKRGQDVTLRCDPISSHATLYWYQQALGQGPEFLTYFNYEAQPDKSGLPSDRFSAERPEGSISTLTIQRTEQRDSAMYRCASSLDRAGGELFFGEGSRLTVL.

This clonotype was seen repeatedly, ten times or more. This chain uses TRBV27 with TRBJ1-2, with 12 nucleotides matching TRBD1. Trimming removed 4 bases from V and 8 bases from J; junction bases left unmatched: 2. Per the germline V gene, CDR1 is MNHEY and CDR2 is SMNVEV (reference sequence). The CDR3 totals 13 residues. CDR3 protein: CASSWDRGRGYTF. The CDR3 DNA is TGTGCCAGCAGTTGGGACAGGGGGCGAGGCTACACCTTC.

This clonotype was seen ten or more times. The chain joins TRBV27 to TRBJ2-7; 14 nucleotides line up with TRBD2. Germline loops: CDR1 MNHEY, CDR2 SMNVEV (reference sequence). The CDR3 spans 16 residues. With V trimmed by 1 base and J by 5 bases, 4 bases remained unmatched. The CDR3, as DNA: TGTGCCAGCAGTTTATTGGGACTAGCGGGAGATCACGAGCAGTACTTC. This encodes CASSLLGLAGDHEQYF.

The chain has TRBV6-9 and TRBJ2-1, with 10 bases that match TRBD1. The V segment lost 3 bases and the J segment 5 bases; nucleotides outside the gene matches: 7. The CDR3 has 16 amino acids. Germline lookup yields CDR1 MNHGY and CDR2 SVAAGI. The CDR3: CASSYRPDRGHNEQFF. The CDR3 DNA sequence: TGTGCCAGCAGTTACCGACCAGACAGGGGGCACAATGAGCAGTTCTTC.

This clonotype has only a few counts. The V gene is TRBV28, the J gene TRBJ2-3; TRBD1 matches at 9 bases. The CDR3 sequence is 16 residues long. The junction had 8 bases not matched to a gene; V was cut back by 3 bases and J by 4 bases. The germline V gene encodes CDR1 MDHEN and CDR2 SYDVKM. The CDR3 region has the DNA TGTGCCAGCAGTTTCTCAGGACAGGGGTCTTCAGATACGCAGTATTTT. Amino acid sequence: CASSFSGQGSSDTQYF.

This clonotype was detected ten times or more. The CDR3 coding sequence is TGTGCCACTTCATCTCCGGGCCCAAACACCGGGGAGCTGTTTTTT. Its protein product is CATSSPGPNTGELFF. The chain couples TRBV7-2 to TRBJ2-2, with D uncertain. The CDR3 spans 15 residues. CDR1 and CDR2 (germline): SGHTA, FQGNSA. The V end lost 10 bases, the J end lost 2 bases, and 17 bases lay between the germline ends.

CDR3 sequence (DNA): TGCAGCGCCTTTGCAGGGTCTTGGCAGTTCTTC. It is translated as CSAFAGSWQFF. V is TRBV29-1 and J is TRBJ2-1; D is perhaps TRBD1 (5 bases). This CDR3 is built from 11 residues. Germline values: CDR1 SQVTM, CDR2 ANQGSEA. Trimming shortened V by 7 bases and J by 12 bases, and 16 bases separated the two germline ends.

This clonotype was observed many times. The chain is built from TRBV2 and TRBJ2-5; D is possibly TRBD1 (6 bases). Germline-derived CDR1 and CDR2 are SNHLY and FYNNEI. This CDR3 is 15 amino acids long. Deletions cut 6 bases from V and 0 bases from J, with 14 bases between. The CDR3 loop reads CASRDSRTYQETQYF. DNA for the CDR3: TGTGCCAGCAGGGACAGCCGGACGTACCAAGAGACCCAGTACTTC.

The rearrangement joins TRBV28 to TRBJ2-1; a possible D gene is TRBD1 (6 bases). V lost 5 bases and J lost 4, with 12 bases in between. The CDR3 totals 14 residues. Germline lookup yields CDR1 MDHEN and CDR2 SYDVKM. This CDR3 is CASSLGQTYNEQFF. The CDR3 bases are TGTGCCAGCAGTCTAGGACAGACTTACAATGAGCAGTTCTTC.

A word on this clonotype: A much larger clone lies a single base off, so this may be a read error. The rearrangement uses TRBV3-1 and TRBJ2-7; D call uncertain. The length of the CDR3 is 13 residues. Germline loops: CDR1 LGHDT, CDR2 YNNKEL (reference sequence). Trimming removed 5 bases from V and 2 bases from J, with 10 bases in between. CDR3 protein: CASSETSTYEQYF. Here the CDR3 DNA reads TGTGCCAGCAGCGAGACCTCGACCTACGAGCAGTACTTC.